This section outlines one TCR beta chain sequence together with its context. Original processing notes: Using reference gene primer amplification, nucleated cell counts were estimated. TCRdb's table, derived via immunoSEQ multiplex PCR, lists solely in-frame clones and lacks some. The V and J calls and the clone size are those of that table, but D and trimming were determined from the DNA. This table has 64,000 or so clones, 70% to 90% appearing once. The record originates from a study of blood T cell repertoires in COVID-19. Across the study: Acute and convalescent COVID-19 samples came from the United States, Italy and Spain.

The TCR sequence derives from a man aged 35-49 years with acute or convalescent COVID-19. The sequencing sample was made of peripheral blood.

The CDR3 loop is CASSLGQSRTPHGYTF. The DNA for the CDR3 is TGTGCCAGCAGCTTAGGCCAATCGCGCACTCCTCATGGCTACACCTTC. This chain links TRBV7-9 with TRBJ1-2; no clear D gene. This CDR3 contains 16 residues. Deletions cut 1 base from V and 6 bases from J, with 18 bases between. CDR1 and CDR2 (germline): SEHNR, FQNEAQ (reference sequence). The whole variable domain, filled in from reference TRBV7-9 and TRBJ1-2, reads DTGVSQNPRHKITKRGQNVTFRCDPISEHNRLYWYRQTLGQGPEFLTYFQNEAQLEKSRLLSDRFSAERPKGSFSTLEIQRTEQGDSAMYLCASSLGQSRTPHGYTFGSGTRLTVV.